The sequence of this T cell receptor (beta chain) was determined in a study of cytomegalovirus exposure and HLA in healthy donors. This clone was picked up a small number of times. The PCR had 60 Vbeta and 13 Jbeta primers. The assay was immunoSEQ multiplex PCR, and TCRdb's table has in-frame clones only and misses some. The table lists about 130,000 clones, about 78% of them singletons. Per the germline V gene, CDR1 is SGDLS and CDR2 is YYNGEE. The CDR3 is made up of 14 amino acids. The germline V and J ends were trimmed by 3 bases and 5 bases, with 12 bases remaining between them. Sample: PBMCs. The chain joins TRBV9 to TRBJ1-5, with D perhaps TRBD1 (6 bases). This clonotype was obtained from a female donor in good health and CMV-seronegative. The CDR3 DNA is TGTGCCAGCAGCGCCTCACAGGGATATCAGCCCCAGCATTTT. This encodes CASSASQGYQPQHF.